This paragraph reports one T cell receptor beta chain. Produced via immunoSEQ multiplex PCR; TCRdb's table is partial and in-frame only. The profile covers 100,000 to 150,000 clones, with around 90% appearing a single time and 2.5% taken by the ten largest. Germline lookup yields CDR1 LGHNA and CDR2 YNFKEQ. CDR3 length: 16 residues. Trimming took 1 base from V and 0 from J, leaving 10 bases between them. The sample belongs to a study of control samples from healthy donors and cancer patients. This receptor was identified in a young man in good health. This sequence joins TRBV4-2 and TRBJ2-1; D call uncertain. The sample was blood. CDR3 protein: CASSQGAMSSYNEQFF. The CDR3, as DNA: TGTGCCAGCAGCCAAGGGGCGATGAGCTCCTACAATGAGCAGTTCTTC.